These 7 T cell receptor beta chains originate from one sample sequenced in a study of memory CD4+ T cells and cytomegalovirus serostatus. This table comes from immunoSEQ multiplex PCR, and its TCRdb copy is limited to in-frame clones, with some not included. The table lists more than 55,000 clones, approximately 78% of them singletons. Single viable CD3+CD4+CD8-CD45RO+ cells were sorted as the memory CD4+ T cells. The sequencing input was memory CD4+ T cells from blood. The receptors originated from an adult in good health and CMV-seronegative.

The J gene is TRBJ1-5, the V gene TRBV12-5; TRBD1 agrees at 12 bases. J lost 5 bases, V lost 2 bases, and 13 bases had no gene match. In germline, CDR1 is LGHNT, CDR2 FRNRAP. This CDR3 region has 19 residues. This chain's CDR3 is CASGLPPGQGAITDQPQHF. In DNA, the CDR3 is TGTGCTAGTGGTTTGCCTCCGGGACAGGGGGCTATTACGGATCAGCCCCAGCATTTT.

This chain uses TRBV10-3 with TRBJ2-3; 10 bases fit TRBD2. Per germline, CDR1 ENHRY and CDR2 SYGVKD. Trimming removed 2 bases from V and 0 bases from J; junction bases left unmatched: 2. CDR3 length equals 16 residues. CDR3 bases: TGTGCCATCAGTGAGATTAGCGGGAGGAGCACAGATACGCAGTATTTT. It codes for CAISEISGRSTDTQYF.

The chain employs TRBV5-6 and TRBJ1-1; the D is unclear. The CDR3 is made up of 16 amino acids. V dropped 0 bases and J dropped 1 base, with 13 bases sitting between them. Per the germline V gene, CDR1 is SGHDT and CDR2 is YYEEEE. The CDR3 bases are TGTGCCAGCAGCTTGGAGGTGGACTCCTCGAACACTGAAGCTTTCTTT. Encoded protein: CASSLEVDSSNTEAFF.

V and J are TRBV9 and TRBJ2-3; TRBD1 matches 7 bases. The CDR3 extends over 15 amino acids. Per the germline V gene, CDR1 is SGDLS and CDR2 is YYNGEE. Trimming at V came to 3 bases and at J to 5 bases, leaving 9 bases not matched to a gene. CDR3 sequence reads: CASSARQGTGDTQYF. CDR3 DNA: TGTGCCAGCAGCGCAAGACAGGGAACGGGAGATACGCAGTATTTT.

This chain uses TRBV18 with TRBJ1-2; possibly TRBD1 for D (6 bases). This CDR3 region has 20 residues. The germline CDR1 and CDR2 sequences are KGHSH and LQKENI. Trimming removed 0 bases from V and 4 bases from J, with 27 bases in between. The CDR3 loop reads CASSPPRRDGSTGSSYGYTF. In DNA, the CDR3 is TGTGCCAGCTCACCACCGCGGAGGGACGGTTCGACAGGATCTTCCTATGGCTACACCTTC.

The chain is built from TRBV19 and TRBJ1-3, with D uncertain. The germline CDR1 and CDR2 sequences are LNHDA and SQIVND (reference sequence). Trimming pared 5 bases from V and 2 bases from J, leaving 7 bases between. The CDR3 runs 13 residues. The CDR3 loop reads CASSRVPGNTIYF. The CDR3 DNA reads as TGTGCCAGTAGTCGGGTGCCTGGAAACACCATATATTTT.

This CDR3 is CAWSGPRGYTF. DNA of the CDR3: TGTGCCTGGAGTGGACCCAGGGGCTACACCTTC. This chain links TRBV30 with TRBJ1-2; no firm D call. Germline assignment: CDR1 GTSNPN and CDR2 SVGIG (reference sequence). V was cut by 1 base and J by 8 bases, with 8 bases left in between. CDR3 length: 11 amino acids.